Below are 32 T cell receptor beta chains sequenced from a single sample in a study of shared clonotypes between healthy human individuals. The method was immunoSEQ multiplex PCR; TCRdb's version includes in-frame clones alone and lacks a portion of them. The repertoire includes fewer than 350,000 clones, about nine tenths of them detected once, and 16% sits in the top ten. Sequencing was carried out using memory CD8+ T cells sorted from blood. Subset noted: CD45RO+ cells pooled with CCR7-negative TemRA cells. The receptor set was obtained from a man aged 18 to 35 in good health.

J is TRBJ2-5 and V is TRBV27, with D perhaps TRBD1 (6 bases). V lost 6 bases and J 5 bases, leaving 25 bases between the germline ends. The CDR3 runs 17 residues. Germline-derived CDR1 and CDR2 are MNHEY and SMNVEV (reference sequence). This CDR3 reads CASRPLPILGGWETQYF. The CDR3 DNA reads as TGTGCCAGCAGACCCCTCCCGATCTTAGGGGGTTGGGAGACCCAGTACTTC.

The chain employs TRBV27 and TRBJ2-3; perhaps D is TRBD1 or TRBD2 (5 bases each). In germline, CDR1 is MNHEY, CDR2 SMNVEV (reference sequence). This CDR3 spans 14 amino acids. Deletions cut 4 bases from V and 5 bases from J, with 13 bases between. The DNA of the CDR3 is TGTGCCAGCAGTTCCGCCCTGGGGGAAGATACGCAGTATTTT. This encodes CASSSALGEDTQYF.

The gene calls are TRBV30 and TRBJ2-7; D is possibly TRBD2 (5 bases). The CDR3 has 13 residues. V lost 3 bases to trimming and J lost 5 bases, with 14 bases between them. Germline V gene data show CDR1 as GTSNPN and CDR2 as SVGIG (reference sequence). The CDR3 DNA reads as TGTGCCTGGAGCCCGATGGAGGTCCACGAGCAGTACTTC. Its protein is CAWSPMEVHEQYF.

CDR3 sequence (DNA): TGCAGCGTTGAAGACCCCGCGGGAGGGGTATATACGCAGTATTTT. Translating gives CSVEDPAGGVYTQYF. This rearrangement joins TRBV29-1 to TRBJ2-3; 9 bases are shared with TRBD2. The CDR3 is 15 residues long. Germline trimming cut 0 bases from V and 7 bases from J; bases unmatched to any gene: 8. Germline CDR1 reads SQVTM; CDR2 reads ANQGSEA.

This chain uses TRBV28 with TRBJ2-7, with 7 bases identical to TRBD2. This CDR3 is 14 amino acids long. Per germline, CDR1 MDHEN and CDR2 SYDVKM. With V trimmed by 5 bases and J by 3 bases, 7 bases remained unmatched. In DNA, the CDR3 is TGTGCCAGCAGTACGATGGGGGGGAGCTACGAGCAGTACTTC. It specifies CASSTMGGSYEQYF.

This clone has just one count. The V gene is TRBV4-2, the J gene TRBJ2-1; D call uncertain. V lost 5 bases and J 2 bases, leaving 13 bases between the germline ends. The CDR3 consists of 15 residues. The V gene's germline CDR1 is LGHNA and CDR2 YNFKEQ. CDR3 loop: CASSSQVEPYNEQFF. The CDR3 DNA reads TGTGCCAGCAGCTCCCAGGTAGAACCCTACAATGAGCAGTTCTTC.

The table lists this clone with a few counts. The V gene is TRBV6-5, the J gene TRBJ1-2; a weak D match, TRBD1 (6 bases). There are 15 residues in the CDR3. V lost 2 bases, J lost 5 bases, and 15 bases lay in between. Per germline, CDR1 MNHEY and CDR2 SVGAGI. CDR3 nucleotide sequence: TGTGCCAGCAGTTACACGAAACAGGGAAGATATGGCTACACCTTC. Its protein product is CASSYTKQGRYGYTF.

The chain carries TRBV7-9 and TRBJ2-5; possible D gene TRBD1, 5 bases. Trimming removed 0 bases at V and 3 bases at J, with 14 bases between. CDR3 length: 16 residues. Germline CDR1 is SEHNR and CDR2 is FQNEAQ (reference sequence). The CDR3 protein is CASSLAGRALKETQYF. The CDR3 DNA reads TGTGCCAGCAGCTTAGCGGGCAGGGCACTAAAAGAGACCCAGTACTTC.

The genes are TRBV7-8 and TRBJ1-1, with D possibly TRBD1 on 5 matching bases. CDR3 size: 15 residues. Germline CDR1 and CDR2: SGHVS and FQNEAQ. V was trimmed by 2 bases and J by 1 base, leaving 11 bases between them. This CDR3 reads CASSLTRGKNTEAFF. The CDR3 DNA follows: TGTGCCAGCAGCTTAACGAGGGGAAAGAACACTGAAGCTTTCTTT.

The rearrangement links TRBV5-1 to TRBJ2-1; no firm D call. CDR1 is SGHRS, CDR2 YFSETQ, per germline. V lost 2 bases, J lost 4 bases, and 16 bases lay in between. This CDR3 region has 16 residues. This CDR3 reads CASSLGGANSYNEQFF. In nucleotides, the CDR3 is TGCGCCAGCAGCTTAGGCGGCGCCAATAGTTACAATGAGCAGTTCTTC.

The CDR3 protein is CASSYGQPGDGYTF. As DNA, the CDR3 is TGTGCCAGCAGCTACGGACAGCCCGGGGATGGCTACACCTTC. This rearrangement joins TRBV11-2 to TRBJ1-2; perhaps TRBD1 as D (6 bases). Germline loops: CDR1 SGHAT, CDR2 FQNNGV. Trimming took off 4 bases at V and 6 bases at J, with 15 bases between the two ends. This CDR3 contains 14 residues. The full variable domain, completed using reference TRBV11-2 and TRBJ1-2, is EAGVAQSPRYKIIEKRQSVAFWCNPISGHATLYWYQQILGQGPKLLIQFQNNGVVDDSQLPKDRFSAERLKGVDSTLKIQPAKLEDSAVYLCASSYGQPGDGYTFGSGTRLTVV.

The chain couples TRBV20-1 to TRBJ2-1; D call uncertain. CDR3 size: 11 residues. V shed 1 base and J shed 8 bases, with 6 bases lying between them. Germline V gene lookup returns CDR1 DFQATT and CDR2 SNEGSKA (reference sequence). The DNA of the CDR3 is TGCAGTGCTAGAGTGACGGATGAGCAGTTCTTC. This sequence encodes CSARVTDEQFF.

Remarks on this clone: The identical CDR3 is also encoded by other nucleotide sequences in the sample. The CDR3 DNA is TGTGCCAGCAGCGTAGGGGTTGGAGGGCTCAATGAGCAGTTCTTC. It is translated as CASSVGVGGLNEQFF. The chain couples TRBV9 to TRBJ2-1; weak D call: TRBD2 (6 bases). CDR1 SGDLS and CDR2 YYNGEE come from the germline V gene. This CDR3 has 15 residues. The V and J ends lost 0 bases and 6 bases respectively, with 13 bases between them. Filled out from reference TRBV9 and TRBJ2-1, the complete variable domain reads DSGVTQTPKHLITATGQRVTLRCSPRSGDLSVYWYQQSLDQGLQFLIQYYNGEERAKGNILERFSAQQFPDLHSELNLSSLELGDSALYFCASSVGVGGLNEQFFGPGTRLTVL.

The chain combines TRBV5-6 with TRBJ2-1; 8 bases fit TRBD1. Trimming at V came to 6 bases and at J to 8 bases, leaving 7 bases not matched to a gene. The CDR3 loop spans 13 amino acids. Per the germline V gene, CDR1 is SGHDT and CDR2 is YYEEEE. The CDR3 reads CASIKDRVYEQFF. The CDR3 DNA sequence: TGTGCCAGCATCAAGGACAGGGTTTATGAGCAGTTCTTC.

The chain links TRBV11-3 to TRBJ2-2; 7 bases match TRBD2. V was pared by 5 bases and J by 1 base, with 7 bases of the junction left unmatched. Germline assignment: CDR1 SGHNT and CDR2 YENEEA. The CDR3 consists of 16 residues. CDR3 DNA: TGTGCCAGCAGCCCCCTCGGGGAGGGGAACACCGGGGAGCTGTTTTTT. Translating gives CASSPLGEGNTGELFF.

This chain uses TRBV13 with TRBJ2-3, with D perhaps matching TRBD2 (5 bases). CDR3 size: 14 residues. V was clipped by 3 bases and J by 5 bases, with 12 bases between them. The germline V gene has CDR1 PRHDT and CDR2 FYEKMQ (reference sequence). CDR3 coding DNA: TGTGCCAGCAGCTTGAGGGTGTTAAGAGATACGCAGTATTTT. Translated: CASSLRVLRDTQYF. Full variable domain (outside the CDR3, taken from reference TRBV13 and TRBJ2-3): AAGVIQSPRHLIKEKRETATLKCYPIPRHDTVYWYQQGPGQDPQFLISFYEKMQSDKGSIPDRFSAQQFSDYHSELNMSSLELGDSALYFCASSLRVLRDTQYFGPGTRLTVL.

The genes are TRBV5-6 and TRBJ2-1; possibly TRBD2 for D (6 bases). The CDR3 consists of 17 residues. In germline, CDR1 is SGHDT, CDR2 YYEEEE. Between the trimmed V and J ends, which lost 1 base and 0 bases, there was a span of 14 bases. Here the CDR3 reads CASSLCCSGTSYNEQFF. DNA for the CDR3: TGTGCCAGCAGCTTGTGTTGTAGCGGCACCTCCTACAATGAGCAGTTCTTC.

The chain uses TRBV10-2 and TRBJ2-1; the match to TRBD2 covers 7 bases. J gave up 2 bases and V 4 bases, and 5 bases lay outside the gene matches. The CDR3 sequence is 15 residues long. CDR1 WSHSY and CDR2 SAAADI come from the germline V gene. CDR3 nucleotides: TGCGCCAGCAGTGTGGAGGGAGGGCCCTACAATGAGCAGTTCTTC. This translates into CASSVEGGPYNEQFF.

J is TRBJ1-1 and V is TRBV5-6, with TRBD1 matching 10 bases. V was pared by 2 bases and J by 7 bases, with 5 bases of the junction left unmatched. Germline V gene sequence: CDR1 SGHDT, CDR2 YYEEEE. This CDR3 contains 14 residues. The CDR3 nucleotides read TGTGCCAGCAGCTTCGGACAGGGGGGCGGTGAAGCTTTCTTT. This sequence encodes CASSFGQGGGEAFF. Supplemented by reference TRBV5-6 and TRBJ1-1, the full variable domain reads DAGVTQSPTHLIKTRGQQVTLRCSPKSGHDTVSWYQQALGQGPQFIFQYYEEEERQRGNFPDRFSGHQFPNYSSELNVNALLLGDSALYLCASSFGQGGGEAFFGQGTRLTVV.

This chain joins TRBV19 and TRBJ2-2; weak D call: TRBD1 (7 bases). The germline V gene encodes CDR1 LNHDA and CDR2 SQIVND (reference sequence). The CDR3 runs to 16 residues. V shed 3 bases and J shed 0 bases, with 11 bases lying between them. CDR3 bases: TGTGCCAGTAGTATTGGAGGGGGCCCGAACACCGGGGAGCTGTTTTTT. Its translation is CASSIGGGPNTGELFF.

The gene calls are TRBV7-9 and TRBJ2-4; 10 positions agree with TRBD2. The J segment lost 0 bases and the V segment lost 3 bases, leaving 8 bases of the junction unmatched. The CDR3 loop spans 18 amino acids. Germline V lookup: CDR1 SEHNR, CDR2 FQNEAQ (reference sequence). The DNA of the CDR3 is TGTGCCAGCAGCTTCATCACTAGCGGGGTTCTAGCCAAAAACATTCAGTACTTC. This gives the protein CASSFITSGVLAKNIQYF.

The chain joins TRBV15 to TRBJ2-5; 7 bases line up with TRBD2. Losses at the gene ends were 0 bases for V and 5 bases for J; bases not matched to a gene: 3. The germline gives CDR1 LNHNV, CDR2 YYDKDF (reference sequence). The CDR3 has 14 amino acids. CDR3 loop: CATSRDREGETQYF. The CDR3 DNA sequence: TGTGCCACCAGCAGAGACAGGGAGGGGGAGACCCAGTACTTC.

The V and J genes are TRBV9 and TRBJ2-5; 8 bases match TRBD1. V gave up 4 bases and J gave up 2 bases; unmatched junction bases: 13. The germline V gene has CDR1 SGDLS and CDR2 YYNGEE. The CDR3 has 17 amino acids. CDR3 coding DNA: TGTGCCAGCAGCCTGCAGGGGGCGAAAACAGAACAAGAGACCCAGTACTTC. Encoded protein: CASSLQGAKTEQETQYF.

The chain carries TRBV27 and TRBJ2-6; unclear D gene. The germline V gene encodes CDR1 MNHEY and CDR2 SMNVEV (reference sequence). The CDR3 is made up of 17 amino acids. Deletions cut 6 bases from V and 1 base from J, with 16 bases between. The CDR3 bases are TGTGCCAGCAGGGGCGGCAGGCCCTTTTCTGGGGCCAACGTCCTGACTTTC. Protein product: CASRGGRPFSGANVLTF.

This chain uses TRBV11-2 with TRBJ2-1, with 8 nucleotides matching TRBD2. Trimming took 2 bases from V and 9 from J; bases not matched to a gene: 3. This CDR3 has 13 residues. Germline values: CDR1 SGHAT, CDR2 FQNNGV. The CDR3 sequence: CASSLSLAGEQFF. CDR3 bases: TGTGCCAGCAGCTTATCGCTAGCGGGTGAGCAGTTCTTC.

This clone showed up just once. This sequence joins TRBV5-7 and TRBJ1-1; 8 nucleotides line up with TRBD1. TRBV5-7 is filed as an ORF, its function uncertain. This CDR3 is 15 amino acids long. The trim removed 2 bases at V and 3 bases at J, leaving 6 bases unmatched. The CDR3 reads CASSFGGQVYTEAFF. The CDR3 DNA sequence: TGTGCCAGCAGCTTTGGGGGACAGGTGTACACTGAAGCTTTCTTT.

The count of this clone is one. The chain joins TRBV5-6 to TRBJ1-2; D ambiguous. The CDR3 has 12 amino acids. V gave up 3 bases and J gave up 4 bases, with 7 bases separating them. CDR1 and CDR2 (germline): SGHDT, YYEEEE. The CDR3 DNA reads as TGTGCCAGCAGCTCCTCCACCTATGGCTACACCTTC. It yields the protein CASSSSTYGYTF.

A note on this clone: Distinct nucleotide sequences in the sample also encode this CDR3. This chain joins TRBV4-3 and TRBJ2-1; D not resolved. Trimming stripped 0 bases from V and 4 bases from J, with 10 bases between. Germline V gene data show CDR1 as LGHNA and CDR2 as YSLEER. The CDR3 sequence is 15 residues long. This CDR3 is CASSQDSGSYNEQFF. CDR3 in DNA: TGCGCCAGCAGCCAAGATTCTGGTAGTTACAATGAGCAGTTCTTC.

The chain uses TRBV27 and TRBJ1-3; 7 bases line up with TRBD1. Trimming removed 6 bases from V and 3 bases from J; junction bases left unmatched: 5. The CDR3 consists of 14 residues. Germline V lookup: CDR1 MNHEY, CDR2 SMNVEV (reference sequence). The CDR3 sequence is CASRPQGLGNTIYF. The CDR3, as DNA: TGTGCCAGCAGGCCACAGGGGCTTGGAAACACCATATATTTT.

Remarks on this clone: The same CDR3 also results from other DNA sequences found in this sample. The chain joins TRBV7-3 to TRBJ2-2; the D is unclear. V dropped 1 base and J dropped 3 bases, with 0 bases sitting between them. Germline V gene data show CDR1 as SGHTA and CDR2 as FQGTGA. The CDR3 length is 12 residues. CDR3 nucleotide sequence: TGTGCCAGCAGCTTAAACACCGGGGAGCTGTTTTTT. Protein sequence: CASSLNTGELFF.

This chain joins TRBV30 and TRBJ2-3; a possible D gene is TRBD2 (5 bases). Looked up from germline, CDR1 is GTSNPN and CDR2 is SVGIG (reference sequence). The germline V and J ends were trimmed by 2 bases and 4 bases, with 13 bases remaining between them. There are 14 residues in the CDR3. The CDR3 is CAWSFSGFSDTQYF. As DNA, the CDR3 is TGTGCCTGGAGTTTTTCGGGGTTTTCAGATACGCAGTATTTT.

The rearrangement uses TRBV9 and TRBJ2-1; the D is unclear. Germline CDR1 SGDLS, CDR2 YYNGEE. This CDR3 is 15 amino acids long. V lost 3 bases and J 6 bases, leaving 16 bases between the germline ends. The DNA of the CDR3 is TGTGCCAGCAGCGCCGGCTTGTCGTATGTCAATGAGCAGTTCTTC. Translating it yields CASSAGLSYVNEQFF.